This TCR beta chain appears in the sequencing data of a study of cytomegalovirus exposure and HLA in healthy donors. Germline values: CDR1 GTSNPN, CDR2 SVGIG (reference sequence). The V segment lost 0 bases and the J segment 5 bases; nucleotides outside the gene matches: 1. CDR3 length equals 13 residues. Healthy people donating bone marrow made up the donors. The PCR had 60 Vbeta and 13 Jbeta primers. Assay used: immunoSEQ multiplex PCR; TCRdb lists only in-frame clones, some missing. The table shows over 150,000 clones, with 77% occurring only once. The TCR was taken from a woman aged 60-70 years in good health and CMV-seropositive. Sequenced: PBMCs. This chain connects TRBV30 to TRBJ2-1; 7 positions agree with TRBD2. The CDR3 DNA reads TGTGCCTGGAGTGTCACTAGCGACAATGAGCAGTTCTTC. Residues: CAWSVTSDNEQFF.